The 25 T cell receptor beta chains in this list originate from one sample, sequenced in a study of beta chain features in type 1 diabetes. All of the isolated RNA was reverse transcribed, so expressed TCRB transcripts were sequenced. Method: immunoSEQ multiplex PCR; TCRdb's copy keeps in-frame clones and lacks some. The table records 450,000 to 600,000 clones, approximately 30% of them present only once. The specimen was naive CD4+ T cells from blood. These receptors were obtained from a man younger than 35 in good health.

This clone has a handful of counts. The chain recombines TRBV30 with TRBJ1-1; TRBD1 matches at 9 bases. This CDR3 contains 15 residues. CDR1 is GTSNPN, CDR2 SVGIG, per germline (reference sequence). V dropped 3 bases and J dropped 7; count of bases not matched to a gene: 12. Here the CDR3 DNA reads TGTGCCTGGAGGTCGGTTACAGGGGGCGCGGGTGAAGCTTTCTTT. It codes for CAWRSVTGGAGEAFF.

The chain recombines TRBV4-1 with TRBJ2-7; D is uncertain. The germline V gene encodes CDR1 MGHRA and CDR2 YSYEKL. CDR3 length equals 14 residues. Trimming pared 5 bases from V and 2 bases from J, leaving 13 bases between. CDR3 in DNA: TGCGCCAGCAGCTCAGTGGTCGGTGCCTACGAGCAGTACTTC. It encodes CASSSVVGAYEQYF.

The chain recombines TRBV10-1 with TRBJ2-5, with 12 bases fitting TRBD2. There are 16 residues in the CDR3. Germline CDR1 WNHNN, CDR2 SYGVQD (reference sequence). Unmatched junction bases numbered 6, after V lost 6 bases and J lost 1 base. CDR3 sequence reads: CASSRGLAGSQETQYF. For the CDR3, the DNA is TGCGCCAGCAGCCGCGGACTAGCGGGAAGCCAAGAGACCCAGTACTTC.

This clone has a handful of counts. The chain's CDR3 is CASSLVLVGELFF. The CDR3 nucleotides are TGTGCCAGCAGCTTAGTCCTTGTAGGGGAGCTGTTTTTT. This chain joins TRBV7-2 and TRBJ2-2; D remains ambiguous. This CDR3 is built from 13 residues. Germline V gives CDR1 SGHTA, CDR2 FQGNSA. Trimming stripped 1 base from V and 8 bases from J, with 8 bases between.

Comments on this clone: A junction boundary mismatches the germline segment, possibly from a read error. The sample carries other DNA sequences with the same CDR3. The chain links TRBV7-8 to TRBJ2-7; 9 nucleotides line up with TRBD1. The CDR3 is made up of 15 amino acids. CDR1 SGHVS and CDR2 FQNEAQ come from the germline V gene. CDR3 loop: CASSIGRDRAHEQYF. Here the CDR3 DNA reads TGTGCCAGCAGCATCGGGCGGGACAGGGCCCACGAGCAATACTTC.

The chain couples TRBV7-9 to TRBJ1-4; D unclear. This CDR3 comprises 15 residues. Germline V gene lookup returns CDR1 SEHNR and CDR2 FQNEAQ (reference sequence). V lost 5 bases and J lost 0, with 10 bases in between. CDR3: CASSQRGATNEKLFF. The CDR3 DNA follows: TGTGCCAGCAGCCAACGAGGTGCAACTAATGAAAAACTGTTTTTT.

This clone appeared a few times. The chain combines TRBV6-6 with TRBJ2-4, with D possibly matching TRBD2 (6 bases). This CDR3 contains 12 residues. V was shortened by 7 bases and J by 6 bases, with 10 bases between the two germline ends. The V gene's germline CDR1 is MNHNY and CDR2 SVGAGI (reference sequence). As DNA, the CDR3 is TGTGCCAGCATGGAGGGTGGAAACATTCAGTACTTC. The encoded protein is CASMEGGNIQYF.

This clone was observed once. V gene TRBV28 combines with J gene TRBJ2-7, with D maybe TRBD2 (6 bases). Germline V gene data show CDR1 as MDHEN and CDR2 as SYDVKM. Trimming removed 3 bases at V and 5 bases at J, with 17 bases between. CDR3 length: 15 amino acids. CDR3 DNA: TGTGCCAGCAGTTTGGGCGGGATCCTCTTCCACGAGCAGTACTTC. Amino acid sequence: CASSLGGILFHEQYF.

The gene calls are TRBV15 and TRBJ2-1; D is uncertain. CDR3 size: 14 residues. CDR1 and CDR2 from the germline V gene are LNHNV and YYDKDF (reference sequence). V was cut by 3 bases and J by 13 bases, with 19 bases left in between. Here the CDR3 reads CATSSADPWTQQFF. DNA of the CDR3: TGTGCCACCAGCAGCGCAGATCCTTGGACCCAACAGTTCTTC.

This chain connects TRBV4-3 to TRBJ1-1; D is unclear. The germline gives CDR1 LGHNA, CDR2 YSLEER. This CDR3 has 13 residues. Trimming cost V 5 bases and J 1 base, with 8 bases left between them. The CDR3 reads CASSIEANTEAFF. The CDR3 nucleotides read TGCGCCAGCAGCATCGAGGCGAACACTGAAGCTTTCTTT.

This rearrangement joins TRBV7-9 to TRBJ2-4, with D perhaps TRBD1 or TRBD2 (5 bases each). The CDR3 is 14 amino acids. CDR1 and CDR2 (germline): SEHNR, FQNEAQ (reference sequence). V was cut by 5 bases and J by 0 bases, with 8 bases left in between. The CDR3 DNA sequence: TGTGCCAGCAGCCTGGGGGTAGCCAAAAACATTCAGTACTTC. This gives the protein CASSLGVAKNIQYF. Supplemented by reference TRBV7-9 and TRBJ2-4, the full variable domain reads DTGVSQNPRHKITKRGQNVTFRCDPISEHNRLYWYRQTLGQGPEFLTYFQNEAQLEKSRLLSDRFSAERPKGSFSTLEIQRTEQGDSAMYLCASSLGVAKNIQYFGAGTRLSVL.

This chain uses TRBV7-2 with TRBJ2-1, with D unresolved. Germline CDR1 is SGHTA and CDR2 is FQGNSA. The CDR3 loop spans 14 amino acids. Trimming stripped 1 base from V and 3 bases from J, with 7 bases between. CDR3 amino acids: CASSLVHHYNEQFF. The CDR3 coding sequence is TGTGCCAGCAGCTTAGTTCATCACTACAATGAGCAGTTCTTC.

The V and J genes are TRBV30 and TRBJ1-2; D remains ambiguous. The CDR3 length is 12 residues. V was pared by 2 bases and J by 4 bases, with 8 bases between. The germline CDR1 and CDR2 sequences are GTSNPN and SVGIG (reference sequence). DNA of the CDR3: TGTGCCTGGAGTCCACAGTTCTATGGCTACACCTTC. Translated: CAWSPQFYGYTF. Full variable domain (outside the CDR3, taken from reference TRBV30 and TRBJ1-2): SQTIHQWPATLVQPVGSPLSLECTVEGTSNPNLYWYRQAAGRGLQLLFYSVGIGQISSEVPQNLSASRPQDRQFILSSKKLLLSDSGFYLCAWSPQFYGYTFGSGTRLTVV.

V is TRBV7-2 and J is TRBJ2-7; possibly TRBD1 for D (6 bases). The CDR3 runs 15 residues. V was clipped by 3 bases and J by 2 bases, with 14 bases between them. Germline CDR1 and CDR2: SGHTA and FQGNSA. This chain's CDR3 is CASSFRQAIPYEQYF. The CDR3 DNA follows: TGTGCCAGCAGCTTCCGACAGGCAATCCCCTACGAGCAGTACTTC.

The sample holds a few counts of this clone. The same CDR3 can be traced to other DNA sequences in this sample. The chain links TRBV7-9 to TRBJ2-3; D uncertain. V was clipped by 0 bases and J by 0 bases, with 7 bases between them. This CDR3 has 15 residues. In germline, CDR1 is SEHNR, CDR2 FQNEAQ (reference sequence). Written as DNA, the CDR3 is TGTGCCAGCAGCTTAGCGGGTACTAGCACAGATACGCAGTATTTT. It specifies CASSLAGTSTDTQYF.

The chain links TRBV2 to TRBJ2-2; D is undetermined. Germline lookup yields CDR1 SNHLY and CDR2 FYNNEI. The CDR3 has 14 residues. V lost 6 bases and J lost 4, with 12 bases in between. As DNA, the CDR3 is TGTGCCAGCAGACGTACCATACCCACCGGGGAGCTGTTTTTT. It codes for CASRRTIPTGELFF.

This clone showed up just a few times. V and J are TRBV9 and TRBJ2-1; 9 bases match TRBD2. This CDR3 region has 14 residues. With 7 bases clipped from V and 8 bases from J, the junction kept 10 bases outside the gene matches. The germline CDR1 and CDR2 sequences are SGDLS and YYNGEE. In nucleotides, the CDR3 is TGTGCCAGCGGACCAGCGGGAGGCCTGGATGAGCAGTTCTTC. Translated: CASGPAGGLDEQFF.

The chain uses TRBV7-3 and TRBJ2-3; 11 nucleotides align to TRBD1. V gave up 5 bases and J gave up 6 bases; unmatched junction bases: 4. CDR1 and CDR2 (germline): SGHTA, FQGTGA. The CDR3 loop spans 14 amino acids. CDR3 sequence (DNA): TGTGCCAGCAGCCCGGGACAGGGGGAGGATACGCAGTATTTT. Amino acid sequence: CASSPGQGEDTQYF.

The chain recombines TRBV7-9 with TRBJ2-5; D gene ambiguous. V was shortened by 5 bases and J by 3 bases, with 13 bases between the two germline ends. This CDR3 has 14 residues. Germline lookup yields CDR1 SEHNR and CDR2 FQNEAQ (reference sequence). The CDR3 DNA is TGTGCCAGCAGCCCTCCCCAAGAGGAAGAGACCCAGTACTTC. This gives the protein CASSPPQEEETQYF.

The chain carries TRBV7-8 and TRBJ2-1; tentatively, D is TRBD1 or TRBD2 (6 bases each). The CDR3 contains 12 residues. Trimming stripped 9 bases from V and 13 bases from J, with 19 bases between. Germline CDR1 and CDR2: SGHVS and FQNEAQ. The CDR3 nucleotides read TGTGCCAGTGGCATAGGGGGAGGCAAACAGTTCTTC. Amino acids: CASGIGGGKQFF.

The rearrangement joins TRBV29-1 to TRBJ1-5; D not resolved. Germline V gene lookup returns CDR1 SQVTM and CDR2 ANQGSEA. The CDR3 runs to 16 residues. V was clipped by 5 bases and J by 0 bases, with 17 bases between them. The CDR3 loop reads CSVLCRVRDSNQPQHF. The CDR3, as DNA: TGCAGCGTTCTATGCCGCGTAAGGGATAGCAATCAGCCCCAGCATTTT.

Only a few counts were recorded for this clone. The gene calls are TRBV29-1 and TRBJ1-5; no reliable D call. With 4 bases removed from V and 3 bases from J, the gap between germline ends came to 7 bases. The germline V gene encodes CDR1 SQVTM and CDR2 ANQGSEA. The CDR3 consists of 12 residues. The CDR3 DNA reads as TGCAGCGTTGCAAGTGACAATCAGCCCCAGCATTTT. Encoded protein: CSVASDNQPQHF. The variable domain in full, completed from reference TRBV29-1 and TRBJ1-5, reads SAVISQKPSRDICQRGTSLTIQCQVDSQVTMMFWYRQQPGQSLTLIATANQGSEATYESGFVIDKFPISRPNLTFSTLTVSNMSPEDSSIYLCSVASDNQPQHFGDGTRLSIL.

This clone was seen more than once but under ten times. This rearrangement joins TRBV30 to TRBJ1-1; TRBD1 matches 8 bases. Germline CDR1 reads GTSNPN; CDR2 reads SVGIG (reference sequence). V was pared by 2 bases and J by 11 bases, with 10 bases of the junction left unmatched. The CDR3 is made up of 13 amino acids. The CDR3 loop is CAWSPDRGLWAFF. The CDR3 DNA follows: TGTGCCTGGAGTCCCGACAGGGGCCTCTGGGCTTTCTTT.

The chain carries TRBV2 and TRBJ1-5; D remains ambiguous. This CDR3 spans 12 amino acids. V was trimmed by 3 bases and J by 7 bases, leaving 7 bases between them. Germline V gene data show CDR1 as SNHLY and CDR2 as FYNNEI. The DNA of the CDR3 is TGTGCCAGCAGTGACTTAGGCCAGCCCCAGCATTTT. Protein product: CASSDLGQPQHF.

There are a few counts of this clone. The rearrangement uses TRBV2 and TRBJ2-7; D tentatively fits TRBD1 or TRBD2 (5 bases each). Trimming left V 4 bases short and J 5 bases short, with 12 bases between. The CDR3 totals 13 residues. Germline CDR1 is SNHLY and CDR2 is FYNNEI. CDR3: CASSGGRDHEQYF. The DNA of the CDR3 is TGTGCCAGCAGTGGAGGTAGGGACCACGAGCAGTACTTC.